A selection of T cell receptor beta chains follows, all from one sample in a study of T cells in Graves' hyperthyroidism and ophthalmopathy. TCRdb reprocessed the multiplex PCR reads with MiXCR, giving one entry per CDR3 protein. The table lists approximately 350,000 distinct CDR3 sequences, nearly 15% of them singletons. The source material was blood. These receptors originate from a woman aged 60-75 years with Graves' ophthalmopathy. CDR3s include the opening cysteine and the closing phenylalanine or tryptophan. A D gene is named only where the DNA matches it firmly. Some rows mark clone size as missing; the rest say once, few, many or name a class of expanded clone.

TRBJ2-1 | TRBV11-3 | many | . | TGTGCCAGCAGGAGAGGAGAGGATGAGCAGTTCTTC | CASRRGEDEQFF
TRBJ1-5 | TRBV12-3/TRBV12-4 | many | . | TGTGCCAGCAGGTCGGGGTTCGGGCAGCCCCAGCATTTT | CASRSGFGQPQHF
TRBJ1-5 | TRBV27 | once | . | TGTGCCAGCAGTTTACTCGGCCGCGAAGATCAGCCCCAGCATTTT | CASSLLGREDQPQHF
TRBJ2-1 | TRBV12-3/TRBV12-4 | . | . | TGTGCCAGCAGTACTAGTGGGAGCTCCTACAATGAGCAGCTCTTC | CASSTSGSSYNEQLF
TRBJ2-7 | TRBV28 | many | TRBD2 | TGTGCCAGCAGCTCTGGAGGGGAGGGGCGCAACGAGCAGTACTTC | CASSSGGEGRNEQYF
TRBJ1-5 | TRBV2 | many | . | TGTGCCAGCAGTGTCGGCAGGGTGAGACAGCCCCAGCATTTT | CASSVGRVRQPQHF
TRBJ2-7 | TRBV6-1 | many | . | TGTGCCAGCAGTGACACAGGTAATCCGTTCGAGCAGTACTTC | CASSDTGNPFEQYF
TRBJ2-7 | TRBV5-1 | many | TRBD2 | TGCGCCAGCAGCTTGGGACTAGCGGGAGTTAATAGAGAGCAGTACTTC | CASSLGLAGVNREQYF
TRBJ1-1 | TRBV2 | few | . | TGTGCCAGCAGGGTGATTTGGAACACTGAAGCTTTCTTT | CASRVIWNTEAFF
TRBJ2-3 | TRBV12-3/TRBV12-4 | many | TRBD2 | TGTGCCAGCAGTTTTAGCGGGGGGGCGTCAGATACGCAGTATTTT | CASSFSGGASDTQYF
TRBJ1-2 | TRBV3-1 | many | . | TGTGCCAGCAGCCAAGGAAAGGACAGCCGTATATATGGCTACACCTTC | CASSQGKDSRIYGYTF
TRBJ2-2 | TRBV20-1 | few | TRBD1 | TGCAGTGCCAATCAGGGGGCGGACGGGGAGCTGTTTTTT | CSANQGADGELFF
TRBJ1-2 | TRBV6-1 | many | . | TGTGCCAGCAAACGGCTTCAGGTGGATGGCTACACCTTC | CASKRLQVDGYTF
TRBJ1-2 | TRBV27 | many | TRBD1 | TGTGCCAGCAGTTTTCAGGGGGACTATGGCTACACCTTC | CASSFQGDYGYTF
TRBJ1-3 | TRBV5-1 | . | . | TGCGCCAGCAGCCCCAGGACAGCTGGAAACACCATATATTTT | CASSPRTAGNTIYF
TRBJ2-7 | TRBV20-1 | many | . | TGCAGTGCTCTACATGACGGAATCTACGAGCAGTACTTC | CSALHDGIYEQYF
TRBJ2-1 | TRBV10-3 | many | . | TGTGCCATCAGTGAGGGGGGCGGGAGTGTTGAGCAGTTCTTC | CAISEGGGSVEQFF
TRBJ2-3 | TRBV20-1 | . | . | TGCAGTGCTAGAGCTATCGGTGTGGATACGCAGTATTTT | CSARAIGVDTQYF
TRBJ2-5 | TRBV6-5 | many | TRBD2 | TGTGCCAGCAGTTACGGCGGGAGGGGAGAGACCCAGTACTTC | CASSYGGRGETQYF
TRBJ1-1 | TRBV2 | many | . | TGTGCCAGCAGTGACAGGGGGAACACTGAAGCTTTCTTT | CASSDRGNTEAFF
TRBJ1-1 | TRBV12-3/TRBV12-4 | . | TRBD1 | TGTGCCAGCGGTTTCGGGGGACAGGACACTGAAGCTTTCTTT | CASGFGGQDTEAFF
TRBJ2-5 | TRBV20-1 | many | . | TGCAGTGCTAGCTTATCGCGGGGCCCTAACCAAGAGACCCAGTACTTC | CSASLSRGPNQETQYF
TRBJ1-1 | TRBV20-1 | many | TRBD1 | TGCAGTGCTAGACAGGGGGGCACTGAAGCTTTCTTT | CSARQGGTEAFF
TRBJ1-4 | TRBV15 | few | . | TGTGCCACCAGTAAAAATGAAAAACTGTTTTTT | CATSKNEKLFF
TRBJ2-7 | TRBV29-1 | many | . | TGCAGCGTTGCCGGGCAGGGACTCTCCTACGAGCAGTACTTC | CSVAGQGLSYEQYF
TRBJ1-1 | TRBV30 | . | . | TGTGCCTGGAGTGTTTTTACTAAATTCACTGAAGCTTTCTTT | CAWSVFTKFTEAFF
TRBJ2-1 | TRBV2 | many | TRBD1 | TGTGCCAGCAGTTTACGGACAGGGGGCCTCTACAATGAGCAGTTCTTC | CASSLRTGGLYNEQFF
TRBJ2-4 | TRBV28 | many | TRBD2 | TGTGCCAGCAGTAATAGCGGGAGTCAAAACATTCAGTACTTC | CASSNSGSQNIQYF
TRBJ1-5 | TRBV2 | many | TRBD1 | TGTGCCAGCGGACAACAGGGGTTTCAGCCCCAGCATTTT | CASGQQGFQPQHF
TRBJ2-7 | TRBV28 | . | TRBD1 | TGTGCCAGCAATTCACAGCGACAGGGGAGGCCCTACGAGCAGTACTTC | CASNSQRQGRPYEQYF
TRBJ2-1 | TRBV6-5 | many | TRBD2 | TGTGCCAGCAGTTACTCGGGGATCACTAGCGGGGGACGAGAGCAGTTCTTC | CASSYSGITSGGREQFF
TRBJ2-4 | TRBV28 | many | TRBD1 | TGTGCCAGCAGTTTCCCTATAAAACAGGGGGCTTCCAAAAACATTCAGTACTTC | CASSFPIKQGASKNIQYF
TRBJ1-3 | TRBV12-3/TRBV12-4 | few | . | TGTGCCAGCAGTTTAGGGCAGGGAGAGGGAAACACCATATATTTT | CASSLGQGEGNTIYF
TRBJ2-7 | TRBV5-1 | many | . | TGCGCCAGCACCTCACCCGGGACGAGGGAGGCCCCTTGGGGAGAGCAGTACTTC | CASTSPGTREAPWGEQYF
TRBJ2-7 | TRBV11-2 | many | . | TGTGCCAGCAGCCCCGCAGCCGGACGGTTCGCCTACGAGCAGTACTTC | CASSPAAGRFAYEQYF
TRBJ2-1 | TRBV5-1 | . | . | TGCGCCAGCAGCGCCGGTTACAAAAGGGTCGATGAGCAGTTCTTC | CASSAGYKRVDEQFF
TRBJ2-6 | TRBV3-1 | few | . | TGTGCCAGCAGCCAAACGTCGGGAGCGGGGGCCAACGTCCTGACTTTC | CASSQTSGAGANVLTF
TRBJ1-2 | TRBV28 | many | . | TGTGCCAGCAGGATTACAGGGAACGGCTACACCTTC | CASRITGNGYTF
TRBJ2-1 | TRBV9 | few | . | TGTGCCAGCAACGAAGTTACCCGGAGCTCCTACAATGAGCAGTTCTTC | CASNEVTRSSYNEQFF
TRBJ2-7 | TRBV20-1 | many | . | TGCAGTGCTACCAGGGGACTCTACGAGCAGTACTTC | CSATRGLYEQYF
TRBJ1-5 | TRBV20-1 | few | . | TGCAGTGCTAGAGATGCGGCCCCGGGGCCGCTGGGTCAGCCCCAGCATTTT | CSARDAAPGPLGQPQHF
TRBJ2-2 | TRBV24-1 | few | TRBD1 | TGTGCCACCAGTGATGGACAGGGTGGTTTTCCCGGGGAGCTGTTTTTT | CATSDGQGGFPGELFF
TRBJ2-5 | TRBV29-1 | few | . | TGCAGCGTTGATTCCTCACTCCAAGAGACCCAGTACTTC | CSVDSSLQETQYF
TRBJ2-1 | TRBV30 | few | . | TGTGCCTGGAGTGTACTCCTAGCGAATGAGCAGTTCTTC | CAWSVLLANEQFF
TRBJ2-1 | TRBV29-1 | . | TRBD2 | TGCAGCGTTGCTAGCGGGAGCTCCTACAATGAGCAGTTCTTC | CSVASGSSYNEQFF